A selection of T cell receptor beta chains follows, all from one sample in a study of blood T cells in healthy people across ages. TCRdb reprocessed the 5' RACE reads via MiXCR and lists one record per CDR3 protein. Among over 600,000 distinct CDR3 sequences listed, roughly 43% were seen once. Sample: blood. These receptors were taken from an elderly man in good health. Both conserved end residues are part of each CDR3. A D gene is named only where the DNA matches it firmly. Clone size is not always given. Where it is, it says once, few, many or a class for expanded clones.

V gene: TRBV7-3
clone size: -
D gene: -
J gene: TRBJ2-6
CDR3 protein: CASSREGTRDFSGANVLTF
CDR3 DNA: TGTGCCAGCAGCCGCGAGGGGACCAGGGACTTCTCTGGGGCCAACGTCCTGACTTTC

V gene: TRBV12-3/TRBV12-4
clone size: -
D gene: -
J gene: TRBJ1-1
CDR3 protein: CASSARRGDHTEAFF
CDR3 DNA: TGTGCCAGCAGTGCACGCAGGGGTGACCACACTGAAGCTTTCTTT

V gene: TRBV6-1
clone size: -
D gene: TRBD2
J gene: TRBJ2-2
CDR3 protein: CASSRGTSGGTNTGELFF
CDR3 DNA: TGTGCCAGCAGCCGCGGGACTAGCGGGGGGACAAACACCGGGGAGCTGTTTTTT

V gene: TRBV4-3
clone size: -
D gene: -
J gene: TRBJ1-4
CDR3 protein: CASSQDSPRTGEKLFF
CDR3 DNA: TGCGCCAGCAGCCAAGATTCCCCTCGGACTGGTGAAAAACTGTTTTTT

V gene: TRBV29-1
clone size: many
D gene: TRBD1
J gene: TRBJ2-1
CDR3 protein: CSVVTGGGMIHEQFF
CDR3 DNA: TGCAGCGTTGTAACAGGGGGCGGGATGATACATGAGCAGTTCTTC

V gene: TRBV3-1
clone size: few
D gene: -
J gene: TRBJ2-1
CDR3 protein: CASSQETSSYNEQFF
CDR3 DNA: TGTGCCAGCAGCCAAGAGACTAGCTCCTACAATGAGCAGTTCTTC

V gene: TRBV4-3
clone size: few
D gene: -
J gene: TRBJ2-5
CDR3 protein: CASSRRGQGGTQYF
CDR3 DNA: TGCGCCAGCAGCCGCAGAGGGCAGGGGGGGACCCAGTACTTC

V gene: TRBV20-1
clone size: -
D gene: -
J gene: TRBJ2-7
CDR3 protein: CSARAQPGRPDEQYF
CDR3 DNA: TGCAGTGCTAGAGCCCAACCGGGGCGACCGGACGAGCAGTACTTC

V gene: TRBV5-1
clone size: -
D gene: -
J gene: TRBJ2-7
CDR3 protein: CASSLLREGSYEQYF
CDR3 DNA: TGCGCCAGCAGCCTCCTTAGGGAAGGGTCCTACGAGCAGTACTTC

V gene: TRBV11-2
clone size: many
D gene: -
J gene: TRBJ2-2
CDR3 protein: CASSLERANTGELFF
CDR3 DNA: TGTGCCAGCAGCCTCGAGAGGGCGAACACCGGGGAGCTGTTTTTT

V gene: TRBV20-1
clone size: few
D gene: TRBD2
J gene: TRBJ2-1
CDR3 protein: CSARAEREGFSYNEQFF
CDR3 DNA: TGCAGTGCTAGAGCCGAGCGGGAGGGTTTCTCCTACAATGAGCAGTTCTTC

V gene: TRBV30
clone size: few
D gene: -
J gene: TRBJ2-7
CDR3 protein: CAWSHREGSYHYEQYF
CDR3 DNA: TGTGCCTGGAGCCATCGGGAAGGATCTTATCACTACGAGCAGTACTTC

V gene: TRBV18
clone size: -
D gene: -
J gene: TRBJ2-6
CDR3 protein: CASSSGVGANVLTF
CDR3 DNA: TGTGCCAGCTCCTCAGGGGTTGGGGCCAACGTCCTGACTTTC

V gene: TRBV4-3
clone size: few
D gene: -
J gene: TRBJ2-3
CDR3 protein: CASSQDLGDTLRADTQYF
CDR3 DNA: TGCGCCAGCAGCCAAGATTTGGGGGACACCCTGCGGGCAGATACGCAGTATTTT

V gene: TRBV6-2/TRBV6-3
clone size: -
D gene: -
J gene: TRBJ1-5
CDR3 protein: CASSYSANQPQHF
CDR3 DNA: TGTGCCAGCAGTTACTCAGCTAATCAGCCCCAGCATTTT

V gene: TRBV6-5
clone size: -
D gene: -
J gene: TRBJ2-3
CDR3 protein: CASKWTDTQYF
CDR3 DNA: TGTGCCAGCAAGTGGACAGATACGCAGTATTTT

V gene: TRBV29-1
clone size: many
D gene: TRBD1
J gene: TRBJ2-1
CDR3 protein: CSVELLVWVAGGEQFF
CDR3 DNA: TGCAGCGTTGAACTCCTGGTATGGGTAGCAGGGGGTGAGCAGTTCTTC

V gene: TRBV9
clone size: -
D gene: TRBD2
J gene: TRBJ2-4
CDR3 protein: CASSPAGDYNEQYF
CDR3 DNA: TGTGCCAGCAGCCCAGCGGGGGACTACAATGAGCAGTACTTC

V gene: TRBV25-1
clone size: -
D gene: -
J gene: TRBJ2-3
CDR3 protein: CASSPPGREDTQYF
CDR3 DNA: TGTGCCAGCAGTCCCCCAGGGCGGGAAGATACGCAGTATTTT

V gene: TRBV10-3
clone size: few
D gene: TRBD2
J gene: TRBJ2-3
CDR3 protein: CAISESPSGNTDTQYF
CDR3 DNA: TGTGCCATCAGTGAGTCCCCAAGCGGGAACACAGATACGCAGTATTTT

V gene: TRBV6-1
clone size: -
D gene: TRBD1
J gene: TRBJ2-5
CDR3 protein: CASHRDRGREIQYF
CDR3 DNA: TGTGCCAGCCACCGGGACAGGGGGCGAGAGATCCAGTACTTC

V gene: TRBV9
clone size: -
D gene: TRBD2
J gene: TRBJ2-3
CDR3 protein: CASNVGGSSGGVSTDTQYF
CDR3 DNA: TGTGCCAGCAACGTAGGTGGGAGTTCGGGAGGGGTCAGCACAGATACGCAGTATTTT

V gene: TRBV12-3/TRBV12-4
clone size: -
D gene: -
J gene: TRBJ1-1
CDR3 protein: CASSSVTGNTEAFF
CDR3 DNA: TGTGCCAGCAGTTCCGTAACAGGGAACACTGAAGCTTTCTTT

V gene: TRBV5-1
clone size: few
D gene: -
J gene: TRBJ2-7
CDR3 protein: CASSLKEAGTYEQYF
CDR3 DNA: TGCGCCAGCAGCTTGAAGGAGGCGGGCACCTACGAGCAGTACTTC

V gene: TRBV29-1
clone size: -
D gene: TRBD1
J gene: TRBJ2-7
CDR3 protein: CSARQGMAYEQYF
CDR3 DNA: TGCAGCGCCCGACAGGGAATGGCGTACGAGCAGTACTTC

V gene: TRBV6-5
clone size: -
D gene: -
J gene: TRBJ2-5
CDR3 protein: CASRLFTSEETQYF
CDR3 DNA: TGTGCCAGCAGGCTTTTCACGTCTGAGGAGACCCAGTACTTC

V gene: TRBV7-2
clone size: -
D gene: -
J gene: TRBJ1-6
CDR3 protein: CASSLVIDSPLHF
CDR3 DNA: TGTGCCAGCAGCTTAGTCATAGATTCACCCCTCCACTTT